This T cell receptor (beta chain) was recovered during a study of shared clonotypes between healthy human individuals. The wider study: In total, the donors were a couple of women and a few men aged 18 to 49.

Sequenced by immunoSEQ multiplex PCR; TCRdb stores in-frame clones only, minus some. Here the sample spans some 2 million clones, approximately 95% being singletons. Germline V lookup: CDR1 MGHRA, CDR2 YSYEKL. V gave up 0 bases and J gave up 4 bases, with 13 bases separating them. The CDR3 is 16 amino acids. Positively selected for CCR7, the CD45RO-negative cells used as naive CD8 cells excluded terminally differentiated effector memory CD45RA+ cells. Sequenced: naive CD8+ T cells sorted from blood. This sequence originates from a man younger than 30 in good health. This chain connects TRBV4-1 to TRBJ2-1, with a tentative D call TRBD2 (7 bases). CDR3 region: CASSQERGPLYNEQFF. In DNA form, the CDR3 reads TGCGCCAGCAGCCAAGAGCGGGGGCCGCTATACAATGAGCAGTTCTTC.